This T cell receptor beta chain was obtained from a study of T cells in Graves' hyperthyroidism and ophthalmopathy. In its sample, this clonotype was seen many times. Template material for amplifying TCR beta CDR3 regions consisted of RNA transcripts. A first-round RT-PCR of the TCR CDR3 used the HTBI primer set. A single record per CDR3 protein comes from TCRdb applying MiXCR to the multiplex PCR reads. There are fewer than 550,000 distinct CDR3 sequences in the sample; around 16% occur only once, and 14% lies in the top ten. Input material: blood. This receptor was taken from a woman aged 18-29 years with Graves' hyperthyroidism.

The CDR3 DNA reads TGCGCCAGCAGCCAAGTTGGCGGGCAGCTCAATGAGCAGTTCTTC. It encodes CASSQVGGQLNEQFF. The V call is TRBV4-1, the J call TRBJ2-1, with a weak D call TRBD2 (5 bases). Between the trimmed V and J ends, which lost 1 base and 6 bases, there was a span of 13 bases. This CDR3 comprises 15 residues. CDR1 is MGHRA, CDR2 YSYEKL, per germline.